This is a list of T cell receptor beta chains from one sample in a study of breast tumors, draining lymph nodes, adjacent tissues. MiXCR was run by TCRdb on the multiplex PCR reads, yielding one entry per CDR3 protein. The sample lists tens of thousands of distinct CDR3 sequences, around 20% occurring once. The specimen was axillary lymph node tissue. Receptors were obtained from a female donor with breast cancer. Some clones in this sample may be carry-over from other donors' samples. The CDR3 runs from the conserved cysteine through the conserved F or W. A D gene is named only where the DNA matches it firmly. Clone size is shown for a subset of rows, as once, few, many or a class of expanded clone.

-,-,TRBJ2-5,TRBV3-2,TGTGCCAGCAACCAAGTTCGGGAAGGGGGTAGAGAGACCCAGTACTTC,CASNQVREGGRETQYF
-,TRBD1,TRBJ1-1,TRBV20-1,TGCAGTGCTAGCAGGACAGGGGGCTATGCTGAAGCTTTCTTT,CSASRTGGYAEAFF
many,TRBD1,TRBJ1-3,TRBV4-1,TGCGCCAGCAGCCCGGGACAGCTTCGGGGTCGAAACACCATATATTTT,CASSPGQLRGRNTIYF
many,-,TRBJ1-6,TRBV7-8,TGTGCCAGCAGCTTAGACACAGTGAATTCACCCCTCCACTTT,CASSLDTVNSPLHF
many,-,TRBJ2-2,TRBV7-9,TGTGCCAGCAGTACGAACACCGGGGAGCTGTTTTTT,CASSTNTGELFF
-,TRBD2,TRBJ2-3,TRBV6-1,TGTGCCAGCATGGGACTAGCGGGAGGGCGGGGCACAGATACGCAGTATTTT,CASMGLAGGRGTDTQYF
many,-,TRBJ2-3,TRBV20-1,TGCAGTGCGGACGACTCTTTCACAGATACGCAGTATTTT,CSADDSFTDTQYF
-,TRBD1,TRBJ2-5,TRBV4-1,TGCGCCAGCAGCCAACTGGGACAGCGAGAGACCCAGTACTTC,CASSQLGQRETQYF
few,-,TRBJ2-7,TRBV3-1,TGTGCCAGCAGCAGTAAGGGGGAACCCTACGAGCAGTACTTC,CASSSKGEPYEQYF
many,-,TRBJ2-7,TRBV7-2,TGTGCCAGCAGCTCGTTTAGGGGCGAGCAGTACTTC,CASSSFRGEQYF
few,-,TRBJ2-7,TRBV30,TGTGCCTGGAGTCTGGGGGACGGGTCGTGGGAGCAGTACTTC,CAWSLGDGSWEQYF
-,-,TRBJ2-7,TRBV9,TGTGCCAGCAGCGTAGGGTCCCAGAGCTCCTACGAGCAGTACTTC,CASSVGSQSSYEQYF
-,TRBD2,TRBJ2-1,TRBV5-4,TGTGCCAGCAGCTTGCCCTGGGGACTAGCGGGTCCCAATGAGCAGTTCTTC,CASSLPWGLAGPNEQFF
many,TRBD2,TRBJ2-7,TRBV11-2,TGTGCCAGCAGACCTAGCGGGAGGGCCTTGAACGAGCAGTACTTC,CASRPSGRALNEQYF
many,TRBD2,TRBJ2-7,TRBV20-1,TGCAGTGCTCCTTCTTCAACTAGCGGGAGCGGGTACGAGCAGTACTTC,CSAPSSTSGSGYEQYF
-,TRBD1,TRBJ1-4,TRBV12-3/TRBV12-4,TGTGCCAGCAGGACAGGGGCTGAAAAACTGTTTTTT,CASRTGAEKLFF
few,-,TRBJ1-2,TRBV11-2,TGTGCCAGAAGATTCCCTACCGGGTTTCGACGTAACTATGGCTACACCTTC,CARRFPTGFRRNYGYTF
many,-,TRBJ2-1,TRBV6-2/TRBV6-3,TGTGCCAGCAGTTACTCGCTGGGATTTGGCTACAATGAGCAGTTCTTC,CASSYSLGFGYNEQFF
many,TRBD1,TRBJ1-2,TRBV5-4,TGTGCCAGCAGCGGACAGGGACTCTATGGCTACACCTTC,CASSGQGLYGYTF
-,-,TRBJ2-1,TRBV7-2,TGTACCAGCAACTTAGTTGGGACCTCGCATTCCTTC,CTSNLVGTSHSF
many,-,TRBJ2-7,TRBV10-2,TGCGCCAGCAGTGAGTCCTACGAGCAGTACTTC,CASSESYEQYF
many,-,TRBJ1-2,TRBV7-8,TGTGCCAGCAGCTTAGGGCTTGCGAATGGCTACACCTTC,CASSLGLANGYTF
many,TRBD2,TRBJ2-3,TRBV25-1,TGTGCCAGCATAGGAGGGAGGGCCTCAGATACGCAGTATTTT,CASIGGRASDTQYF
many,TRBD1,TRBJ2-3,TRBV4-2,TGTGCCAGCAGCCAAGCCGGGACAGGGGGCTCAGATACGCAGTATTTT,CASSQAGTGGSDTQYF
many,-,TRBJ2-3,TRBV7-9,TGTGCCAGCAGCATGGACACGAACACAGATACGCAGTATTTT,CASSMDTNTDTQYF
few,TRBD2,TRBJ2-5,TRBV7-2,TGTGCCAGCAGCTGGGGGGGGGGTGAGCCCTGGGGGACCCAGTACTTC,CASSWGGGEPWGTQYF
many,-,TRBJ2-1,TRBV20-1,TGCAGTGCTAGCGTTCGGGGGTCCTACAATGAGCAGTTCTTC,CSASVRGSYNEQFF
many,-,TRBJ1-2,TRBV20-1,TGCAGTGCTAGAGTGATTCCCGCAGGACTGATCCACAATCCTAACTATGGCTACACCTTC,CSARVIPAGLIHNPNYGYTF
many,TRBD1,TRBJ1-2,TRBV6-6,TGTGCCAGCAGTTATGTCGGGCAGGGGGCGGGTGGCTACACCTTC,CASSYVGQGAGGYTF
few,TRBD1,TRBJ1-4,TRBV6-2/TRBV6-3,TGTGCCAGCAGTACCGGACAGGTACTGGGAAAACTGTTTTTT,CASSTGQVLGKLFF
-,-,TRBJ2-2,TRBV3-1,TGTGCCAGCAGCTCCCAACAGGGATTAAACACCGGGGAGCTGTTTTTT,CASSSQQGLNTGELFF
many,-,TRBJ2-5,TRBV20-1,TGCAGTGCTAGAGATCCTCGCGGGGTCTGGGAGACCCAGTACTTC,CSARDPRGVWETQYF
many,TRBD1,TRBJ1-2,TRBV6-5,TGTGCCAGCAGTTACGGATTTACGGACAGGAACCTCTATGGCTACACCTTC,CASSYGFTDRNLYGYTF
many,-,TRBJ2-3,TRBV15,TGTGCCACCAGCAGAAACCCCCCCTCCGGCGCAGATACGCAGTATTTT,CATSRNPPSGADTQYF
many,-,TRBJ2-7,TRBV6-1,TGTGCCAGCAGTGAGGAGAGGGCCCCCCAAGGGGAGCAGTACTTC,CASSEERAPQGEQYF
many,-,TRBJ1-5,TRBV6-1,TGTGCCAGCAGGGGGAATAGCAATCAGCCCCAGCATTTT,CASRGNSNQPQHF
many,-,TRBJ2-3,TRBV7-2,TGTGCCAGCAGCTTAGCGGTTTCTAGCACAGATACGCAGTATTTT,CASSLAVSSTDTQYF
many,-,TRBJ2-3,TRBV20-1,TGCAGTGCTAGAGCAGCTACCGGCCTTGCCACAGATACGCAGTATTTT,CSARAATGLATDTQYF
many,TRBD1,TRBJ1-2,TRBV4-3,TGCGCCAGCAGCCAAGAGGACAGGGATGGGTATGGCTACACCTTC,CASSQEDRDGYGYTF
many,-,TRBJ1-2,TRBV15,TGTGCCACCAGCAGAGACGGGAGGCCAGAGTATGGCTACACCTTC,CATSRDGRPEYGYTF
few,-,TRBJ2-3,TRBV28,TGTGCCAGCAGTTTGGGCTCCCTTCAGGGGCAGTATTTT,CASSLGSLQGQYF
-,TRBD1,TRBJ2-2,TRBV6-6,TGTGCCAGCAGTAAACCATCGGGACAGGGGGCACCCGGGGAGCTGTTTTTT,CASSKPSGQGAPGELFF
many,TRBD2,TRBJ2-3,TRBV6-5,TGTGCCAGCAGTTACTCGATGCTAGCGGGAATTACGCAGTATTTT,CASSYSMLAGITQYF
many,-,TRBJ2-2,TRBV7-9,TGTGCCAGCAGCGCCCACCGACAGGCCTACACCGGGGAGCTGTTTTTT,CASSAHRQAYTGELFF
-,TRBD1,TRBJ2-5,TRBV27,TGTGCCAGCAGTTTGCAGGGACAGCAAGAGACCCAGTACTTC,CASSLQGQQETQYF
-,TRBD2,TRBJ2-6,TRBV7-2,TGTGCCGGCAGCTGGACTAGCGGGAGAGCTGGGGCCAACGTCCTGACTTTC,CAGSWTSGRAGANVLTF
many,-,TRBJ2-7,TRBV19,TGTGCCAGTAGTATAGATCGTTCGGGGATGCAGTACTTC,CASSIDRSGMQYF
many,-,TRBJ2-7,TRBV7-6,TGTGCCAGCAGCTTAGAGGTGACTGGCGAGCAGTACTTC,CASSLEVTGEQYF
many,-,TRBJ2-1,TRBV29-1,TGCAGCGTGGTCCCCGTCTCCTACAATGAGCAGTTCTTC,CSVVPVSYNEQFF
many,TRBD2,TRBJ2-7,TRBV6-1,TGTGCCAGCAGTGAAGCAGGCGGGAGGGGCTACGAGCAGTACTTC,CASSEAGGRGYEQYF
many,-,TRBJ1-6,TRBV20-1,TGCAGTGCTAGATACACCTGGGGGGGTAATTCACCCCTCCACTTT,CSARYTWGGNSPLHF
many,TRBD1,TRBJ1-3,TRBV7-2,TGTGCCAGCAGCGGACAGGGCACTGGAAACACCATATATTTT,CASSGQGTGNTIYF
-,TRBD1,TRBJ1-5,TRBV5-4,TGTGCCAGTAGCTTGGAAGGGGGCTTGCGACAGCCCCAGCATTTT,CASSLEGGLRQPQHF
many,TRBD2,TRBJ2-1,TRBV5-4,TGTGCCAGCAGCCCCAGCCTCGGGACTAGCGGATACAATGAGCAGTTCTTC,CASSPSLGTSGYNEQFF
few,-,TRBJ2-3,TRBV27,TGTGCCAGCAGTTCGCGACAGGCATACACAGATACGCAGTATTTT,CASSSRQAYTDTQYF